This is a list of T cell receptor beta chains from one sample in a study of blood T cell repertoires in COVID-19. Clones were sequenced by immunoSEQ multiplex PCR, and TCRdb holds only the in-frame ones, with some missing. The sample lists 140,000 or so clones, about 85% occurring once. The sequenced sample consisted of peripheral blood. The receptors shown here come from a human donor with COVID-19, enrolled during active disease. The donor label of this sample is uncertain. CDR3s include the opening cysteine and the closing phenylalanine or tryptophan. A D gene is named only where the DNA matches it firmly. Size tells how often a clone was seen (once, few, many) or the class of an expanded clone, and some rows leave it out.

J gene: TRBJ1-1; clone size: -; V gene: TRBV5-1; D gene: -; CDR3 DNA: TGCGCCAGCAGCTTGAGGGCGGGTGAACAAGCTTTCTTT; CDR3 protein: CASSLRAGEQAFF
J gene: TRBJ1-5; clone size: few; V gene: TRBV27; D gene: -; CDR3 DNA: TGTGCCAGCAGTCCCCGGACAGACGCAAAGCCCCAGCATTTT; CDR3 protein: CASSPRTDAKPQHF
J gene: TRBJ1-1; clone size: -; V gene: TRBV5-1; D gene: -; CDR3 DNA: TGCGCCAGCAGCGACCCACCGGCCAGGCAAGCTTTCTTT; CDR3 protein: CASSDPPARQAFF
J gene: TRBJ2-7; clone size: -; V gene: TRBV7-2; D gene: TRBD2; CDR3 DNA: TGTGCCAGCAGTCGTAATGGGGGGAAAGCGGGAAGCTACGAGCAGTACTTC; CDR3 protein: CASSRNGGKAGSYEQYF
J gene: TRBJ2-6; clone size: -; V gene: TRBV5-1; D gene: -; CDR3 DNA: TGCGCCAGCAGCCCCCCAGACTCCGGGGCCAACGTCCTGACTTTC; CDR3 protein: CASSPPDSGANVLTF
J gene: TRBJ2-7; clone size: -; V gene: TRBV19; D gene: TRBD2; CDR3 DNA: TGTGCCAGTAGTATCGGGTCTAGCGGACCTCTCGAGCAGTACTTC; CDR3 protein: CASSIGSSGPLEQYF
J gene: TRBJ2-3; clone size: once; V gene: TRBV2; D gene: -; CDR3 DNA: TGTGCCAGCAGTATGTTCCCAGTGGGCGCAGATACGCAGTATTTT; CDR3 protein: CASSMFPVGADTQYF
J gene: TRBJ1-3; clone size: -; V gene: TRBV13; D gene: -; CDR3 DNA: TGTGCCAGCAGCCGGGAGGGGCCGCGGAACACCATATATTTT; CDR3 protein: CASSREGPRNTIYF
J gene: TRBJ2-7; clone size: -; V gene: TRBV19; D gene: TRBD1; CDR3 DNA: TGTGCCAGTGGGTCGGGACAGCGTTACGAGCAGTACTTC; CDR3 protein: CASGSGQRYEQYF
J gene: TRBJ1-3; clone size: -; V gene: TRBV2; D gene: TRBD1; CDR3 DNA: TGTGCCAGCAGTTTACAGGGGGTAGATGGAAACACCATATATTTT; CDR3 protein: CASSLQGVDGNTIYF
J gene: TRBJ2-4; clone size: -; V gene: TRBV6-5; D gene: -; CDR3 DNA: TGTGCCAGCAGCGTTCGGGGCAAAAACATTCAGTACTTC; CDR3 protein: CASSVRGKNIQYF
J gene: TRBJ2-5; clone size: -; V gene: TRBV11-2; D gene: -; CDR3 DNA: TGTGCCAGCAGCTTTGGAAGGCTAGCGAGTGAGACCCAGTACTTC; CDR3 protein: CASSFGRLASETQYF
J gene: TRBJ2-5; clone size: -; V gene: TRBV15; D gene: -; CDR3 DNA: TGTGCCACCAGCAGAGATTACCAGCGGAAAGAGACCCAGTACTTC; CDR3 protein: CATSRDYQRKETQYF
J gene: TRBJ1-5; clone size: few; V gene: TRBV7-2; D gene: -; CDR3 DNA: TGTGCCAGCAGCTTAGAAGTGGGGCTTAGCAATCAGCCCCAGCATTTT; CDR3 protein: CASSLEVGLSNQPQHF
J gene: TRBJ2-5; clone size: -; V gene: TRBV6-2/TRBV6-3; D gene: -; CDR3 DNA: TGTGCCAGCAGTCCCGGTCGGGGGCGGCAGGGAGGGGAGACCCAGTACTTC; CDR3 protein: CASSPGRGRQGGETQYF
J gene: TRBJ2-7; clone size: -; V gene: TRBV7-2; D gene: TRBD2; CDR3 DNA: TGTGCCAGCAGCTTAGCGGGAGGGCCGTACGAGCAGTACTTC; CDR3 protein: CASSLAGGPYEQYF
J gene: TRBJ2-3; clone size: -; V gene: TRBV5-5; D gene: TRBD2; CDR3 DNA: TGTGCCAGCAGCTTGTTGAGCGGGGGGCCTCGAGGAGATACGCAGTATTTT; CDR3 protein: CASSLLSGGPRGDTQYF
J gene: TRBJ1-1; clone size: -; V gene: TRBV19; D gene: TRBD1; CDR3 DNA: TGTGCCAGTAGTCCGTGGGGTACAGGGGGCAGGACTGAAGCTTTCTTT; CDR3 protein: CASSPWGTGGRTEAFF
J gene: TRBJ1-2; clone size: -; V gene: TRBV5-4; D gene: TRBD1; CDR3 DNA: TGTGCCAGCAGCTTCGGCAGGGGGTTCTATGGCTACACCTTC; CDR3 protein: CASSFGRGFYGYTF
J gene: TRBJ2-5; clone size: -; V gene: TRBV6-1; D gene: -; CDR3 DNA: TGTGCCAGCAGTGAGCCCGGGGAGCGAGAGACCCAGTACTTC; CDR3 protein: CASSEPGERETQYF
J gene: TRBJ2-7; clone size: once; V gene: TRBV7-3; D gene: -; CDR3 DNA: TGTGCCAGCAGCTCGGACAGTTCCTACGAGCAGTACTTC; CDR3 protein: CASSSDSSYEQYF
J gene: TRBJ1-6; clone size: -; V gene: TRBV15; D gene: -; CDR3 DNA: TGTGCCACCAGCAGAGGGGCAGGAATTAATTCACCCCTCCACTTT; CDR3 protein: CATSRGAGINSPLHF
J gene: TRBJ1-5; clone size: -; V gene: TRBV11-2; D gene: TRBD1; CDR3 DNA: TGTGCCAGCAGCGAGGGACAGTCTAGCAATCAGCCCCAGCATTTT; CDR3 protein: CASSEGQSSNQPQHF
J gene: TRBJ1-5; clone size: -; V gene: TRBV5-1; D gene: -; CDR3 DNA: TGCGCCAGCAGCCCGGCCGGGGGTCTGGGTCAGCCCCAGCATTTT; CDR3 protein: CASSPAGGLGQPQHF
J gene: TRBJ1-5; clone size: -; V gene: TRBV6-1; D gene: TRBD1; CDR3 DNA: TGTGCCAGCAGTGAACACAGGGGGCAGCCCCAGCATTTT; CDR3 protein: CASSEHRGQPQHF
J gene: TRBJ1-1; clone size: -; V gene: TRBV10-3; D gene: TRBD1; CDR3 DNA: TGTGCCATCACAAGGGGGCAAGGCACTGAAGCTTTCTTT; CDR3 protein: CAITRGQGTEAFF
J gene: TRBJ2-7; clone size: few; V gene: TRBV6-5; D gene: TRBD2; CDR3 DNA: TGTGCCAGCAGTTATGGGACTAGCGGCTACGAGCAGTACTTC; CDR3 protein: CASSYGTSGYEQYF
J gene: TRBJ2-3; clone size: -; V gene: TRBV20-1; D gene: -; CDR3 DNA: TGCAGTGCTAGTGGGCAGGGTCCAGATACGCAGTATTTT; CDR3 protein: CSASGQGPDTQYF
J gene: TRBJ1-5; clone size: -; V gene: TRBV5-5; D gene: TRBD1; CDR3 DNA: TGTGCCAGCAGCGCCGGGACAGGGAGCTATAGCAATCAGCCCCAGCATTTT; CDR3 protein: CASSAGTGSYSNQPQHF
J gene: TRBJ1-4; clone size: -; V gene: TRBV3-1/TRBV3-2; D gene: -; CDR3 DNA: TGTGCCAGCAGCAACCGCGATGAAAAACTGTTTTTT; CDR3 protein: CASSNRDEKLFF
J gene: TRBJ1-1; clone size: -; V gene: TRBV30; D gene: -; CDR3 DNA: TGTGCCTTGGAGGGGTCTCTTTTATATGATCAGAACACTGAAGCTTTCTTT; CDR3 protein: CALEGSLLYDQNTEAFF
J gene: TRBJ2-6; clone size: once; V gene: TRBV6-5; D gene: -; CDR3 DNA: TGTGCCAGCGGTCAAACAGGGGCCAACGTCCTGACTTTC; CDR3 protein: CASGQTGANVLTF
J gene: TRBJ2-7; clone size: -; V gene: TRBV19; D gene: TRBD2; CDR3 DNA: TGTGCCAGTAGTATTCGGGCCGGACTAGCGGGGTACGAGCAGTACTTC; CDR3 protein: CASSIRAGLAGYEQYF
J gene: TRBJ1-3; clone size: -; V gene: TRBV10-3; D gene: TRBD1; CDR3 DNA: TGTGCCACCGAATCTCCCGAGGGGGCGAAGGGAAACACCATATATTTT; CDR3 protein: CATESPEGAKGNTIYF
J gene: TRBJ2-5; clone size: -; V gene: TRBV30; D gene: -; CDR3 DNA: TGTGCCTGGAGTGTACCCCCTAGCGCCGAAGGAGAGACCCAGTACTTC; CDR3 protein: CAWSVPPSAEGETQYF
J gene: TRBJ2-7; clone size: -; V gene: TRBV11-2; D gene: -; CDR3 DNA: TGTGCCAGCAGCTTACCCCCCTCAAGAGAGGGAGGCTACGAGCAGTACTTC; CDR3 protein: CASSLPPSREGGYEQYF
J gene: TRBJ2-7; clone size: -; V gene: TRBV12-3/TRBV12-4; D gene: -; CDR3 DNA: TGTGCCAGCAGTTCGAACGGCTACGAGCAGTACTTC; CDR3 protein: CASSSNGYEQYF
J gene: TRBJ2-7; clone size: -; V gene: TRBV5-6; D gene: -; CDR3 DNA: TGTGCCAGCAGCTTGGGGTTCGGCGGTTCCCACGAGCAGTACTTC; CDR3 protein: CASSLGFGGSHEQYF
J gene: TRBJ1-1; clone size: -; V gene: TRBV19; D gene: -; CDR3 DNA: TGTGCCAGTAGTATAGGATTTGTGGGGGGTCGCACTGAAGCTTTCTTT; CDR3 protein: CASSIGFVGGRTEAFF
J gene: TRBJ2-7; clone size: -; V gene: TRBV10-2; D gene: TRBD1; CDR3 DNA: TGCGCCAGCGGGCCCGGGACAGGCTACGAGCAGTACTTC; CDR3 protein: CASGPGTGYEQYF
J gene: TRBJ1-2; clone size: -; V gene: TRBV5-1; D gene: -; CDR3 DNA: TGCGCCAGCAGCCCATGGGCAGGGGTTAAGGATGGCTACACCTTC; CDR3 protein: CASSPWAGVKDGYTF
J gene: TRBJ1-2; clone size: few; V gene: TRBV6-5; D gene: TRBD1; CDR3 DNA: TGTGCCAGCAGTTACCGTGGACAGGGCACCTATGGCTACACCTTC; CDR3 protein: CASSYRGQGTYGYTF
J gene: TRBJ2-6; clone size: -; V gene: TRBV7-6; D gene: -; CDR3 DNA: TGTGCCAGCAGCTTAGGCCAGGCTGGGGCCAACGTCCTGACTTTC; CDR3 protein: CASSLGQAGANVLTF
J gene: TRBJ1-4; clone size: few; V gene: TRBV7-9; D gene: TRBD1; CDR3 DNA: TGTGCCAGCAGCTGGGACAGGGGGTGGGAAAAACTGTTTTTT; CDR3 protein: CASSWDRGWEKLFF
J gene: TRBJ1-3; clone size: -; V gene: TRBV30; D gene: -; CDR3 DNA: TGTGCCTCCCGATGGACAGATCAAGTACGCTGGGGAAACACCATATATTTT; CDR3 protein: CASRWTDQVRWGNTIYF
J gene: TRBJ2-7; clone size: once; V gene: TRBV2; D gene: TRBD1; CDR3 DNA: TGTGCCAGCAGTGAAGGAGGCAGGGGACAGGCGACCTACGAGCAGTACTTC; CDR3 protein: CASSEGGRGQATYEQYF
J gene: TRBJ1-1; clone size: -; V gene: TRBV11-3; D gene: -; CDR3 DNA: TGTGCCAGCAGCCTTTTTGGCGGGGACACTGAAGCTTTCTTT; CDR3 protein: CASSLFGGDTEAFF
J gene: TRBJ2-5; clone size: -; V gene: TRBV25-1; D gene: TRBD2; CDR3 DNA: TGTGCCAGCACAAGCTCCCTCCCACTAGCGGGACGGGAGACCCAGTACTTC; CDR3 protein: CASTSSLPLAGRETQYF
J gene: TRBJ2-7; clone size: -; V gene: TRBV2; D gene: -; CDR3 DNA: TGTGCCAGCAGAGCACAGGGTGGAACCTACGAGCAGTACTTC; CDR3 protein: CASRAQGGTYEQYF
J gene: TRBJ2-7; clone size: -; V gene: TRBV6-6; D gene: TRBD1; CDR3 DNA: TGTGCCAGCAGTGGATCGCCGGGACAGGGTCTCAGTCTCTACGAGCAGTACTTC; CDR3 protein: CASSGSPGQGLSLYEQYF
J gene: TRBJ2-7; clone size: once; V gene: TRBV12-3/TRBV12-4; D gene: TRBD1; CDR3 DNA: TGTGCCAGCAGTTTTCGGACAGGGTCCGAGCAGTACTTC; CDR3 protein: CASSFRTGSEQYF
J gene: TRBJ1-5; clone size: -; V gene: TRBV2; D gene: -; CDR3 DNA: TGTGCCAGCAGTCCAAGGGGTCGGGGCAATCAGCCCCAGCATTTT; CDR3 protein: CASSPRGRGNQPQHF
J gene: TRBJ2-7; clone size: -; V gene: TRBV19; D gene: -; CDR3 DNA: TGTGCCAGTAGTATAGGTTCAGGGAACTCCTACGAGCAGTACTTC; CDR3 protein: CASSIGSGNSYEQYF
J gene: TRBJ1-3; clone size: -; V gene: TRBV6-6; D gene: TRBD1; CDR3 DNA: TGTGCCAGCAGTTCCGGGACAGTTGGAAACACCATATATTTT; CDR3 protein: CASSSGTVGNTIYF
J gene: TRBJ1-1; clone size: -; V gene: TRBV29-1; D gene: TRBD1; CDR3 DNA: TGCAGCGTTGCCGGGACAGGGCGGACTGAAGCTTTCTTT; CDR3 protein: CSVAGTGRTEAFF